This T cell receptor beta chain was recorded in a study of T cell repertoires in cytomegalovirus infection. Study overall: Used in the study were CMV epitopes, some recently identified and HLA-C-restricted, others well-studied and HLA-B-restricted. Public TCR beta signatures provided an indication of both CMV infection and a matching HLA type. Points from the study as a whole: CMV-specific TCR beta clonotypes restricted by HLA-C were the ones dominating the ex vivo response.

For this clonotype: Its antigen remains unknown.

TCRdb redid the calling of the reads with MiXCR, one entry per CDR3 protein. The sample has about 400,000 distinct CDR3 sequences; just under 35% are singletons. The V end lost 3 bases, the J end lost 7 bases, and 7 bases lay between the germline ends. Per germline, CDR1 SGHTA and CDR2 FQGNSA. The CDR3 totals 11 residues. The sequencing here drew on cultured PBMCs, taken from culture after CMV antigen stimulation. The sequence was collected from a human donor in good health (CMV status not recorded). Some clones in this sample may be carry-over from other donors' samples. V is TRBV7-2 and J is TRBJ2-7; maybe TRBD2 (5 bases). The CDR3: CASSFKREQYF. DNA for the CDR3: TGTGCCAGCAGCTTTAAGCGGGAGCAGTACTTC.